This T cell receptor (beta chain) is from a study of cytomegalovirus exposure and HLA in healthy donors. V shed 4 bases and J 8 bases; nucleotides not matched to a gene: 5. CDR1 and CDR2 from the germline V gene are SEHNR and FQNEAQ (reference sequence). The CDR3 consists of 13 residues. Despite likely unrecorded immune exposures, the donors were nominally healthy at the time of sampling. Study results and limitations: In a later analysis, a missense DCLRE1C variant was linked to TCR beta V- and J-gene trimming.

Researchers ran the PCR with 60 Vbeta and 13 Jbeta primers. Libraries were prepared by immunoSEQ multiplex PCR; TCRdb keeps only in-frame clonotypes and omits some of them. The specimen's table records about 200,000 clones. As concerns this clone: The antigen is not known.

The rearrangement links TRBV7-9 to TRBJ1-2, with 9 nucleotides matching TRBD1. Sequencing was performed on PBMCs. This clonotype originated in a girl aged 2 to 9 in good health and CMV-seropositive. The CDR3 loop reads CASSSGTGQGYTF. The CDR3 DNA is TGTGCCAGCAGCTCCGGGACAGGGCAAGGCTACACCTTC.